This TCR beta chain is from a study of blood T cell repertoires in COVID-19. Study background: Material from acute and convalescent COVID-19 was sourced from the United States, Italy and Spain. T cells, B-cell-depleted T cells, or PBMCs supplied cDNA or gDNA.

With 5 bases removed from V and 0 bases from J, the gap between germline ends came to 17 bases. This CDR3 is built from 17 residues. Germline CDR1 and CDR2: PRHDT and FYEKMQ (reference sequence). As handled by the study authors: Scientists estimated how many nucleated cells there were by amplifying reference gene primers. Some clones are missing from TCRdb's copy, which holds only in-frame ones; the method was immunoSEQ multiplex PCR. V, J and clone size are those of that table, while D and trimming were read from the DNA. Of a few hundred thousand clones listed, around 90% are singletons. The sample comprised peripheral blood. V and J are TRBV13 and TRBJ2-1; D may be TRBD2 (6 bases). This receptor was identified in a woman in her sixties or seventies with active or convalescent COVID-19. The CDR3 loop reads CASSPTTGGLSYNEQFF. The CDR3 DNA reads as TGTGCCAGCAGCCCGACCACCGGGGGACTCTCCTACAATGAGCAGTTCTTC. The full variable domain, rest sourced from reference TRBV13 and TRBJ2-1, is AAGVIQSPRHLIKEKRETATLKCYPIPRHDTVYWYQQGPGQDPQFLISFYEKMQSDKGSIPDRFSAQQFSDYHSELNMSSLELGDSALYFCASSPTTGGLSYNEQFFGPGTRLTVL.